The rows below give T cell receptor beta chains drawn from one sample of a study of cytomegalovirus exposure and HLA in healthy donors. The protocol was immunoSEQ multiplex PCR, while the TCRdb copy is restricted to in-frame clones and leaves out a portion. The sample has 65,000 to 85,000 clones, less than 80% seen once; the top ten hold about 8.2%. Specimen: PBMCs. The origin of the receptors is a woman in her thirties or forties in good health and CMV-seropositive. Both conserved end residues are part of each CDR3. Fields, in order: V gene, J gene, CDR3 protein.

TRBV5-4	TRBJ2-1	CASSLASSRYEQFF
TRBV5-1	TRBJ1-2	CASQGHVGAYGYTF
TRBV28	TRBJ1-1	CASSFSWQNTEAFF
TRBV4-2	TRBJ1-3	CASADRGKGNTIYF
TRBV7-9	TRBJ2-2	CASSSPTGGTNTGELFF
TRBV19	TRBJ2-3	CASKERASDTQYF
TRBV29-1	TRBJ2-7	CSFRTGPNEQYF
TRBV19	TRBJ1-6	CASRTVKDSSYGSPLHF
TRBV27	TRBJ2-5	CASSHRGLGEQYF
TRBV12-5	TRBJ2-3	CASSPRGEDTQYF
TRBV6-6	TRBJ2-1	CASSPTGDSYNEQFF
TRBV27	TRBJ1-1	CASSSGTTEAFF
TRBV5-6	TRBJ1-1	CASSAGTAYTEAFF
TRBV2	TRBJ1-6	CASKQEPSYNSPLHF
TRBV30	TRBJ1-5	CAWSIGQFNQPQHF
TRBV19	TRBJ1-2	CASLHRDRDYGYTF
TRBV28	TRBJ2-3	CASSLVQGADTQYF
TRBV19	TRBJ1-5	CASSRRGVPNQPQHF
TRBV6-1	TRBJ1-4	CVTRDRGRLKLFF
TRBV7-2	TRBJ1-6	CASSDETGEENSPLHF
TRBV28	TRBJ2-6	CASSLWGGTGGLGANVLTF
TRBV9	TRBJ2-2	CASSVGSRVPGELFF
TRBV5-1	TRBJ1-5	CASSLGAGQPQHF
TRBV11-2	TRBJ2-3	CASSPSWSPSTDTQYF
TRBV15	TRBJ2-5	CATSRVRGGQETQYF
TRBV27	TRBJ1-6	CASSLTRANSPLHF
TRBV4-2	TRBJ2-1	CASSQGTDNEQFF
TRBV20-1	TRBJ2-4	CSAKTVGIQYF
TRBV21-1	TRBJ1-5	CASSKNGTVYSGGNSNQPQHF
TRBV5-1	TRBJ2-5	CASSLVGQGISETQYF
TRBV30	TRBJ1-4	CAWREGLATNEKLFF
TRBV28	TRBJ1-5	CASLDSYSNQPQHF
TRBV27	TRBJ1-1	CASSPRPLRGQAFF
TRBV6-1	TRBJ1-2	CASSESGGNYGYTF
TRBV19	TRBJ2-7	CASSARQGTYEQYF
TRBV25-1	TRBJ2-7	CASVGVYSYEQYF
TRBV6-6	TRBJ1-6	CASSYSGSGSPLHF
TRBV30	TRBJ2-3	CAWVNRGGADTQYF
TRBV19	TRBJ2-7	CASSWGQGVGEQYF
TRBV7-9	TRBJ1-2	CASSPQGDYGYTF
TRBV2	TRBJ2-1	CASSDNRSGGSGEQFF
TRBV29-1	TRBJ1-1	CSSGKLIF
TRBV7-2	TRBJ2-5	CASSLWQKTQYF
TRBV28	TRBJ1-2	CASSSLEGNYGYTF
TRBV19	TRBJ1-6	CASSIGGSPLHF
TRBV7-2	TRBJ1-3	CASSLAETGSGNTIYF
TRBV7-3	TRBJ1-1	CASSPVFNTEAFF
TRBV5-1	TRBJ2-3	CASNPGTAADTQYF
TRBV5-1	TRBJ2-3	CASSSTGALADTQYF